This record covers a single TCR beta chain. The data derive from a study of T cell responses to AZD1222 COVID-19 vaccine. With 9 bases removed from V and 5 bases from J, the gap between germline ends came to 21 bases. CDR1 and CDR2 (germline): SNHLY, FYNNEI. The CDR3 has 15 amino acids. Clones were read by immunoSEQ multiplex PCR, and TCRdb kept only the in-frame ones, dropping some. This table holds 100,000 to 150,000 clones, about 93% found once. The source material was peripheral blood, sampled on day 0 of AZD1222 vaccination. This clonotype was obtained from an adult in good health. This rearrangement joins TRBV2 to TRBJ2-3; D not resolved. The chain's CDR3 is CASRREQLVGDTQYF. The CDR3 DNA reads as TGTGCCAGTCGTCGAGAGCAGCTCGTGGGAGATACGCAGTATTTT.